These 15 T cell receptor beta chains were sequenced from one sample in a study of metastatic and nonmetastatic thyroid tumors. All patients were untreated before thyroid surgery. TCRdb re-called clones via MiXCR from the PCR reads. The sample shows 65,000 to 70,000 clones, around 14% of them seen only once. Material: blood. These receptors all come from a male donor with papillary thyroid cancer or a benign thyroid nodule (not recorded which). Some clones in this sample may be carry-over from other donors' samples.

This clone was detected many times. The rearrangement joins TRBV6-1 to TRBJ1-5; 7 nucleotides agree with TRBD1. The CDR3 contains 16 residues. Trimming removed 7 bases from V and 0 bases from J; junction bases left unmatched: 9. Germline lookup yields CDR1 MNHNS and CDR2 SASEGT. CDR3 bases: TGTGCCAGCAACCCGCCGGGACAGTATAGCAATCAGCCCCAGCATTTT. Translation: CASNPPGQYSNQPQHF.

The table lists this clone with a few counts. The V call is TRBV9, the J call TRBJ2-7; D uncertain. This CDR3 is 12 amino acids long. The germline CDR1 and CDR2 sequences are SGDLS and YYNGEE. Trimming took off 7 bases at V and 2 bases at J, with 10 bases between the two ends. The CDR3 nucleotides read TGTGCCAGCGGTTCTACCACCTACGAGCAGTACTTC. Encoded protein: CASGSTTYEQYF.

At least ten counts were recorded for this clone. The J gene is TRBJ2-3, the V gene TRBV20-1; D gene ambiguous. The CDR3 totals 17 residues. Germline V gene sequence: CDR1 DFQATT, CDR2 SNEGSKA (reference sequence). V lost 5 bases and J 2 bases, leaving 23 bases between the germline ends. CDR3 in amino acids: CSAFPLSGQVVTDTQYF. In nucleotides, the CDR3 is TGCAGTGCTTTTCCCCTTAGTGGGCAGGTTGTCACAGATACGCAGTATTTT.

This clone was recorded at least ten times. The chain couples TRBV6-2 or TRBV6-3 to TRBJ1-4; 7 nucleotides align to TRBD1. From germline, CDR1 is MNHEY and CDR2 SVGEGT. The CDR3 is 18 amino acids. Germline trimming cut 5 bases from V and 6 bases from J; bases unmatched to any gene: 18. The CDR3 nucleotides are TGTGCCAGCAGTGACAGGGACCAGGGACTCCAGAGGGATGAAAAACTGTTTTTT. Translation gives CASSDRDQGLQRDEKLFF.

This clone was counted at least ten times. In nucleotides, the CDR3 is TGTGCCAGCAGCGATCGGACAGGGGCCAGGTATGGCTACACCTTC. It specifies CASSDRTGARYGYTF. The chain carries TRBV13 and TRBJ1-2; TRBD1 matches 9 bases. This CDR3 comprises 15 residues. V dropped 5 bases and J dropped 5; count of bases not matched to a gene: 9. Germline values: CDR1 PRHDT, CDR2 FYEKMQ (reference sequence).

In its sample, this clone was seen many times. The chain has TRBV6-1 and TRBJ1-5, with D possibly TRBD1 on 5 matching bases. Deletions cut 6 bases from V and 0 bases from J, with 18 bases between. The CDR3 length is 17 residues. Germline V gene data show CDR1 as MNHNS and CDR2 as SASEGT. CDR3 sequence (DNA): TGTGCCAGCAGGATAGGGACCGAGCTTTATAGCAATCAGCCCCAGCATTTT. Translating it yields CASRIGTELYSNQPQHF.

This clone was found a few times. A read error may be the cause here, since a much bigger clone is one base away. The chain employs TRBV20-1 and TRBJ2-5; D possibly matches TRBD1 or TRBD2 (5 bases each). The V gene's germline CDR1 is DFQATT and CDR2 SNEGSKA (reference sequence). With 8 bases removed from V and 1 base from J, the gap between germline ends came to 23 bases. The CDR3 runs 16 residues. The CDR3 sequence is CSTKGVTERAQETQYF. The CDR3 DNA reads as TGCAGTACTAAAGGGGTGACGGAGAGGGCCCAAGAGACCCAGTACTTC.

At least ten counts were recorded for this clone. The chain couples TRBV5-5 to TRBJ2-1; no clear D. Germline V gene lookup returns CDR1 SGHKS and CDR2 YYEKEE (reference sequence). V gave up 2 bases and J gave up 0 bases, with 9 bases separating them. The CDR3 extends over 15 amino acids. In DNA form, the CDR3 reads TGTGCCAGCAGCTTTGAACCTAGCTCCTACAATGAGCAGTTCTTC. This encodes CASSFEPSSYNEQFF.

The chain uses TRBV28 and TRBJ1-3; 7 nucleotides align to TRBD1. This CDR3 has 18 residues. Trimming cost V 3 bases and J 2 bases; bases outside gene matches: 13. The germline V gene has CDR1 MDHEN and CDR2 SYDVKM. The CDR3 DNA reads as TGTGCCAGCAGTTTTTGGGGAGTATCGACAGGGCCTGGAAACACCATATATTTT. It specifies CASSFWGVSTGPGNTIYF.

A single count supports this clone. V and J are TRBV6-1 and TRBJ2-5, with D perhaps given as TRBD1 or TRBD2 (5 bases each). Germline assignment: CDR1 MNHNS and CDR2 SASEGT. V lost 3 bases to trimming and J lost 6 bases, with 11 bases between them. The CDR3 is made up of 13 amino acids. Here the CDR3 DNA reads TGTGCCAGCAGTGATAGCGAGGGACAGACCCAGTACTTC. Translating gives CASSDSEGQTQYF.

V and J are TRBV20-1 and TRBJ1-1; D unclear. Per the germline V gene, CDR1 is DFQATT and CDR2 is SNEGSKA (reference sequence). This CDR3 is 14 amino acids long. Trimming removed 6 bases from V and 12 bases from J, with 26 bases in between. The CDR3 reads CSALRKGRNTVSFF. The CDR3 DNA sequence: TGCAGTGCGCTCCGCAAGGGCCGGAACACTGTATCTTTCTTT.

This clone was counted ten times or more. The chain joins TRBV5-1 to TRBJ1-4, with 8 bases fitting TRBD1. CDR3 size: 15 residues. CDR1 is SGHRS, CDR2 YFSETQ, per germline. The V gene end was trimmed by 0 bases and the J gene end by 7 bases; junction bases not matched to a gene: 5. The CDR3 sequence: CASSLDGQGAEKLFF. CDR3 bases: TGCGCCAGCAGCTTGGATGGACAGGGTGCTGAAAAACTGTTTTTT.

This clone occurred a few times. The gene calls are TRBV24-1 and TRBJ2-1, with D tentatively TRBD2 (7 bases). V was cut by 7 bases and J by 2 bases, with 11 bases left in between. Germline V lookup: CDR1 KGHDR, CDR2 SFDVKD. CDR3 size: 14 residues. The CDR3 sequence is CATRPGGTYNEQFF. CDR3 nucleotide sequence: TGTGCCACCAGACCGGGGGGCACCTACAATGAGCAGTTCTTC.

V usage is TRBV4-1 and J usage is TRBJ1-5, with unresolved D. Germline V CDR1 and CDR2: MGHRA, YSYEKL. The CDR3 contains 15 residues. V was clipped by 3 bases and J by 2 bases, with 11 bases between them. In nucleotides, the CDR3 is TGCGCCAGCAGCCATACGGGTGAGGGCAATCAGCCCCAGCATTTT. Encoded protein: CASSHTGEGNQPQHF.

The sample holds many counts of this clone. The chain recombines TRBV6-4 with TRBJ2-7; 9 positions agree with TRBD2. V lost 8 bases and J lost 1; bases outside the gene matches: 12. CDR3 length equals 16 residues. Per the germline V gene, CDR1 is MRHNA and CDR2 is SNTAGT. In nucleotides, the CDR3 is TGTGCCAGCTCCGATACTAGCGGGTATTTTTCCTACGAGCAGTACGTC. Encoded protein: CASSDTSGYFSYEQYV.